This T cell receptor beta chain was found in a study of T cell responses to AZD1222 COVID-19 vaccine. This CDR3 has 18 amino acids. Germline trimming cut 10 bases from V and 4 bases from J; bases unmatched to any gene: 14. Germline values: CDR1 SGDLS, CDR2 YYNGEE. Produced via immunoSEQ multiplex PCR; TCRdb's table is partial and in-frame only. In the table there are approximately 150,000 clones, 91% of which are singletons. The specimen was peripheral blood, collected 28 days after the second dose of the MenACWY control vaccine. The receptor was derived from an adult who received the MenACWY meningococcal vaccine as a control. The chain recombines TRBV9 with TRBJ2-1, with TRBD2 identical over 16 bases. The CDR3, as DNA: TGTGCCGTCTCGCATGGGACTAGCGGGGGGGCCGTATACAATGAGCAGTTCTTC. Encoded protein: CAVSHGTSGGAVYNEQFF.